Following are 4 T cell receptor beta chains from one sample sequenced in a study of blood T cell repertoires in COVID-19. The protocol was immunoSEQ multiplex PCR, while the TCRdb copy is restricted to in-frame clones and leaves out a portion. The sample records about 230,000 clones, 84% being singletons. What was sequenced was peripheral blood. Receptors originate from a man aged 35 to 55 who had recovered from COVID-19.

V usage is TRBV30 and J usage is TRBJ1-2, with TRBD1 matching over 10 bases. The CDR3 loop spans 14 amino acids. Unmatched junction bases numbered 8, after V lost 4 bases and J lost 6 bases. CDR1 GTSNPN and CDR2 SVGIG come from the germline V gene (reference sequence). In nucleotides, the CDR3 is TGTGCCTGGATCAGTCCCGGGACAGGGGATGGCTACACCTTC. This sequence encodes CAWISPGTGDGYTF.

The CDR3 sequence: CASSDVDRGTYEQYF. CDR3 nucleotides: TGTGCCAGCAGTGACGTGGACAGGGGTACCTACGAGCAGTACTTC. V is TRBV2 and J is TRBJ2-7; 9 positions match TRBD1. V shed 3 bases and J 2 bases; nucleotides not matched to a gene: 5. This CDR3 has 15 amino acids. Germline V gives CDR1 SNHLY, CDR2 FYNNEI.

The V and J genes are TRBV10-3 and TRBJ2-7; 9 bases agree with TRBD2. Germline CDR1 ENHRY, CDR2 SYGVKD. V lost 0 bases and J lost 6; bases outside the gene matches: 6. The CDR3 consists of 15 residues. In nucleotides, the CDR3 is TGTGCCATCAGTGAGTCGAAGTCACTAGCGGGCGAGCAGTACTTC. Translated: CAISESKSLAGEQYF.

The chain recombines TRBV19 with TRBJ1-2, with TRBD1 identical over 10 bases. The CDR3 extends over 16 amino acids. Germline V gene lookup returns CDR1 LNHDA and CDR2 SQIVND (reference sequence). The ends lost 4 bases at V and 2 bases at J; junction bases unmatched: 7. CDR3 sequence (DNA): TGTGCCAGTAGTAGGCCCGCGGGACAGGGGAACTATGGCTACACCTTC. Amino acid sequence: CASSRPAGQGNYGYTF.